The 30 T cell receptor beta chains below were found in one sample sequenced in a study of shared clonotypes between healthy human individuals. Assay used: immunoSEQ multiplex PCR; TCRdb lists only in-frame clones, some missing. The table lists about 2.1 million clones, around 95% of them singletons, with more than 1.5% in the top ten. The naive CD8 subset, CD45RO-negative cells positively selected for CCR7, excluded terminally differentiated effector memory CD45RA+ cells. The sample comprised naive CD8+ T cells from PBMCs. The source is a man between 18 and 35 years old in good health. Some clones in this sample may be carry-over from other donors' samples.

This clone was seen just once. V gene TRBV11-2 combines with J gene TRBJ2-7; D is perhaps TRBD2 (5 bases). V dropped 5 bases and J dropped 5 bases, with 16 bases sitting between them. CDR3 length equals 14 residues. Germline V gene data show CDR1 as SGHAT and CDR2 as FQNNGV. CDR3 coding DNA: TGTGCCAGCAGCAAATGGGCGGGTAGAGACGAGCAGTACTTC. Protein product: CASSKWAGRDEQYF.

The CDR3 DNA reads TGTGCCAGCAGTTTGATGTTGGTAGCAGGGAATGAGCAGTTCTTC. This codes for CASSLMLVAGNEQFF. The V gene is TRBV28, the J gene TRBJ2-1, with D possibly being TRBD1 (5 bases). The germline V and J ends were trimmed by 3 bases and 7 bases, with 16 bases remaining between them. The CDR3 length is 15 residues. Germline CDR1 is MDHEN and CDR2 is SYDVKM.

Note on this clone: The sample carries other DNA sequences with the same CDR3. CDR3 sequence (DNA): TGTGCCAGCAGCCCTACAGGGACGAACACCGGGGAGCTGTTTTTT. Protein product: CASSPTGTNTGELFF. The chain links TRBV7-9 to TRBJ2-2; D may be TRBD1 (6 bases). The CDR3 extends over 15 amino acids. Trimming took 5 bases from V and 0 from J, leaving 10 bases between them. Germline loops: CDR1 SEHNR, CDR2 FQNEAQ (reference sequence).

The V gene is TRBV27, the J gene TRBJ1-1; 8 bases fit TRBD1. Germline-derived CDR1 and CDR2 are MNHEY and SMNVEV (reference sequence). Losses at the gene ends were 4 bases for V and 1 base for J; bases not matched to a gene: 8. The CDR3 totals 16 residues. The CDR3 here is CASSWTGRRWNTEAFF. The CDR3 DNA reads TGTGCCAGCAGTTGGACAGGGAGAAGGTGGAACACTGAAGCTTTCTTT.

The CDR3 DNA is TGTGCCAGCAGTGAATCGTTGGGGATTGGCACAGATACGCAGTATTTT. Translated, it gives CASSESLGIGTDTQYF. The chain has TRBV6-1 and TRBJ2-3; D gene uncertain. The CDR3 runs to 16 residues. Germline CDR1 and CDR2: MNHNS and SASEGT. V gave up 2 bases and J gave up 1 base, with 13 bases separating them.

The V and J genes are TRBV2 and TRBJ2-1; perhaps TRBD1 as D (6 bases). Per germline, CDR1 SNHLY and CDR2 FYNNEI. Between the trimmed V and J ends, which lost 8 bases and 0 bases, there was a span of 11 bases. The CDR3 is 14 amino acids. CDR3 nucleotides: TGTGCCAGCGAGACAGGTCGCTCCTACAATGAGCAGTTCTTC. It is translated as CASETGRSYNEQFF.

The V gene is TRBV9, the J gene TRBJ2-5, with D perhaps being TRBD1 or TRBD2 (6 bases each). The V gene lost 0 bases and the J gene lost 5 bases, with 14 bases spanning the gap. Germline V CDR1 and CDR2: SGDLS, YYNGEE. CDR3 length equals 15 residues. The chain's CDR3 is CASSVGERGVETQYF. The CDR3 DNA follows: TGTGCCAGCAGCGTAGGGGAGAGGGGGGTGGAGACCCAGTACTTC.

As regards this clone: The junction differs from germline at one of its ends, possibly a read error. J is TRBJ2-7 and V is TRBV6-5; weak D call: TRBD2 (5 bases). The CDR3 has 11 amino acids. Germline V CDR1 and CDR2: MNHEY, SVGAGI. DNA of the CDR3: TGTGCCAGCAGACTAGGCGCAGCGGACCACTTC. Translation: CASRLGAADHF.

CDR3 coding DNA: TGTGCCAGCAGCGTAGCTGGTTTTGGGCAGCCCCAGCATTTT. Its protein is CASSVAGFGQPQHF. The V call is TRBV9, the J call TRBJ1-5, with unresolved D. Germline V lookup: CDR1 SGDLS, CDR2 YYNGEE. The length of the CDR3 is 14 residues. Trimming removed 0 bases at V and 7 bases at J, with 11 bases between.

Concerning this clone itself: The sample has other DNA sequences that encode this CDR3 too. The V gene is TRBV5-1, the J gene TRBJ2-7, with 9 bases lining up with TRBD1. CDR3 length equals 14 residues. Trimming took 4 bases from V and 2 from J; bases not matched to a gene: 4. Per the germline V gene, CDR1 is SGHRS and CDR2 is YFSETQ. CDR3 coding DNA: TGCGCCAGCAGCCCAGGGACAGGGCCCTACGAGCAGTACTTC. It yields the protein CASSPGTGPYEQYF.

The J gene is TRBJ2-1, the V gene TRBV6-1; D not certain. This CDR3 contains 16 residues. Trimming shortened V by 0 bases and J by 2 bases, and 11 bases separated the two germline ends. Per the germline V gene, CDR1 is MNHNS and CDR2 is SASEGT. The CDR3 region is CASSEAPVRAYNEQFF. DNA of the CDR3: TGTGCCAGCAGTGAAGCCCCAGTTAGGGCCTACAATGAGCAGTTCTTC.

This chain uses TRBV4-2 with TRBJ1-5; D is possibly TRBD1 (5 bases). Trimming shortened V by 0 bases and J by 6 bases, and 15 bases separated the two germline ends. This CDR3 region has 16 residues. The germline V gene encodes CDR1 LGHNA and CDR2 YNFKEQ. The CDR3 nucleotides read TGTGCCAGCAGCCAAGAGGGGCAGGGAAAAGGTCAGCCCCAGCATTTT. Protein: CASSQEGQGKGQPQHF.

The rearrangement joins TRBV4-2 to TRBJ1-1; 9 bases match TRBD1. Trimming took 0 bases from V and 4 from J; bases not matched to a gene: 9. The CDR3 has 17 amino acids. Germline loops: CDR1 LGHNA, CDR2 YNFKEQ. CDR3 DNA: TGTGCCAGCAGCCAAGATCCCGGGACAGGGCGCGGCACTGAAGCTTTCTTT. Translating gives CASSQDPGTGRGTEAFF.

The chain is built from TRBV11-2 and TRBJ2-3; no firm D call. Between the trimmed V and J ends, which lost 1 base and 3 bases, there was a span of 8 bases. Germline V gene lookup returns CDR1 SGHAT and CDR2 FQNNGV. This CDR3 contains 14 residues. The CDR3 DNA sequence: TGTGCCAGCAGCTTAGTTAGCCCTACAGATACGCAGTATTTT. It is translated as CASSLVSPTDTQYF.

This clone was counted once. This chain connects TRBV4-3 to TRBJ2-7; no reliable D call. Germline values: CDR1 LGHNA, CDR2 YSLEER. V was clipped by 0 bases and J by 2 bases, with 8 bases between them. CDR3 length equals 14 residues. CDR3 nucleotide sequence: TGCGCCAGCAGCCAAGACTTGACGGCCTACGAGCAGTACTTC. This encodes CASSQDLTAYEQYF.

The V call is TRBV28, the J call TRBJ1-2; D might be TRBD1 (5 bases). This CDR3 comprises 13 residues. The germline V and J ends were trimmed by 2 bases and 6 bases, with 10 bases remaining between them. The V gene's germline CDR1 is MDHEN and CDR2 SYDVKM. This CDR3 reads CASSLGGSDGYTF. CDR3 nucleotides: TGTGCCAGCAGTTTAGGGGGAAGCGATGGCTACACCTTC.

This CDR3 reads CASSLRTGLVNTEAFF. In DNA, the CDR3 is TGTGCCAGCAGTTTAAGGACAGGCCTAGTGAACACTGAAGCTTTCTTT. The V gene is TRBV27, the J gene TRBJ1-1, with 7 bases lining up with TRBD1. This CDR3 spans 16 amino acids. Losses at the gene ends were 2 bases for V and 0 bases for J; bases not matched to a gene: 6. Per germline, CDR1 MNHEY and CDR2 SMNVEV (reference sequence).

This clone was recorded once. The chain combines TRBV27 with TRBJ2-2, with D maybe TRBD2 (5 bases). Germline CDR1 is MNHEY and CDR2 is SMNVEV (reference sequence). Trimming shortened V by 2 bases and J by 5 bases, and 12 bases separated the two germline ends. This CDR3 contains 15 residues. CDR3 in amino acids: CASSLIRGGTGELFF. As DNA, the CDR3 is TGTGCCAGCAGTTTAATTCGTGGAGGAACCGGGGAGCTGTTTTTT.

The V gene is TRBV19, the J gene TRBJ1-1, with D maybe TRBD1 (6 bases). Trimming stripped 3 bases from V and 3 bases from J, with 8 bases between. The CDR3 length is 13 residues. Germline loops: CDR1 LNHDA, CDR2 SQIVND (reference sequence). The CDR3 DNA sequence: TGTGCCAGTAGTATGGGGGGCTACACTGAAGCTTTCTTT. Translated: CASSMGGYTEAFF.

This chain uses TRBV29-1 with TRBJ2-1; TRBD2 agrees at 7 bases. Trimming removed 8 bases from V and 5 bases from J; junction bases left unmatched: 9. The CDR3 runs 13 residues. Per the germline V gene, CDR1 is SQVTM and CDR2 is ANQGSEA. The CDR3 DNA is TGCAGCACTGGGGGGGGACCCCACAATGAGCAGTTCTTC. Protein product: CSTGGGPHNEQFF.

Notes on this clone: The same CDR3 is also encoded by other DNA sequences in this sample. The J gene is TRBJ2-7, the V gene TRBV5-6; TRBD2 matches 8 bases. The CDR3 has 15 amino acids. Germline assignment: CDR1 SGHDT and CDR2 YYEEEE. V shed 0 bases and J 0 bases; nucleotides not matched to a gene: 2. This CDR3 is CASSLGGTSSYEQYF. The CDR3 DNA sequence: TGTGCCAGCAGCTTGGGCGGGACTAGCTCCTACGAGCAGTACTTC.

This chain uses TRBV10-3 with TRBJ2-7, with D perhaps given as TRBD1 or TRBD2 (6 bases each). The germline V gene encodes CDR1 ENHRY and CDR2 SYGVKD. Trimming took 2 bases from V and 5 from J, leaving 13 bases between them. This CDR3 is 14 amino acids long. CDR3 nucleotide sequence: TGTGCCATCAGTGAGAGGGGGGATGTCCACGAGCAGTACTTC. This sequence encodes CAISERGDVHEQYF.

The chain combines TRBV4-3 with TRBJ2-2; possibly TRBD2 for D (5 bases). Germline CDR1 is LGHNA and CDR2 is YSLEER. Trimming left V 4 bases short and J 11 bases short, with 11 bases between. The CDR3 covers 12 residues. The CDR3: CASSPSSGELFF. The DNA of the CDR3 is TGCGCCAGCAGCCCTTCATCGGGAGAGCTGTTTTTT.

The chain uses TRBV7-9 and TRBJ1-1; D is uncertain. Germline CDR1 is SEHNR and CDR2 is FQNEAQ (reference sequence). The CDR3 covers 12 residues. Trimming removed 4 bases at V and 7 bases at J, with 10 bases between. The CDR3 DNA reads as TGTGCCAGCAGCTCGGCGCGGCTTGAAGCTTTCTTT. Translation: CASSSARLEAFF.

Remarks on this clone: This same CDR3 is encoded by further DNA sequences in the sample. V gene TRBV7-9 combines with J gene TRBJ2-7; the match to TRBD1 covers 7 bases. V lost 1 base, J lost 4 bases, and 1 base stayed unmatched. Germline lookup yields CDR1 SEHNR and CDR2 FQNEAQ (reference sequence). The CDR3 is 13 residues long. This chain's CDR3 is CASSLGDSYEQYF. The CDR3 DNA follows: TGTGCCAGCAGCTTAGGGGACAGTTACGAGCAGTACTTC.

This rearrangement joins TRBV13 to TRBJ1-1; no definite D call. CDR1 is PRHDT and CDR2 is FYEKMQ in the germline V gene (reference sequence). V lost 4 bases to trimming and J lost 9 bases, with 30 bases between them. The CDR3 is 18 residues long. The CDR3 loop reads CASSSGPHLLTEKQQAFF. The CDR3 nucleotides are TGTGCCAGCAGCTCCGGACCACACCTACTTACAGAGAAGCAACAAGCTTTCTTT.

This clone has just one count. The CDR3 protein is CASSLSIGTSGIKQYF. The CDR3 DNA reads TGTGCCAGCAGCTTATCTATTGGGACTAGCGGGATCAAGCAGTACTTC. The rearrangement uses TRBV7-6 and TRBJ2-7; 13 bases line up with TRBD2. Germline trimming cut 2 bases from V and 8 bases from J; bases unmatched to any gene: 9. The CDR3 totals 16 residues. Germline lookup yields CDR1 SGHVS and CDR2 FNYEAQ.

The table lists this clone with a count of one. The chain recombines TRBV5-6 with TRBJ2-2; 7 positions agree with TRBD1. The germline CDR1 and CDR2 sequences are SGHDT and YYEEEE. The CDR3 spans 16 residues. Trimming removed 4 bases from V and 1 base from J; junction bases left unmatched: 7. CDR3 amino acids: CASSLPGQLNTGELFF. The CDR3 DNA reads TGTGCCAGCAGCCTGCCGGGACAGCTGAACACCGGGGAGCTGTTTTTT.

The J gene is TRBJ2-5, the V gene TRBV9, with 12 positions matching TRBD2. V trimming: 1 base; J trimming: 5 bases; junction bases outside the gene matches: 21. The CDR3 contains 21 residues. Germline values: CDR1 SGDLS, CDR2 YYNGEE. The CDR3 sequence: CASSVPRGLAGLSDLGETQYF. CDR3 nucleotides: TGTGCCAGCAGCGTACCTAGGGGACTAGCGGGTCTTTCCGATCTAGGGGAGACCCAGTACTTC.

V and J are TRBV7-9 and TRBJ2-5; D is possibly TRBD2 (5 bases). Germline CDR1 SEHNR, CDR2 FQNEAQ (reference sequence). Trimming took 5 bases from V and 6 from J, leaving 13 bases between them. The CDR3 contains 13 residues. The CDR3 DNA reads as TGTGCCAGCAGCGACGGACTGGGAAAGACCCAGTACTTC. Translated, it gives CASSDGLGKTQYF.